This TCR beta chain was captured in a study of blood T cell repertoires in COVID-19. Trimming removed 3 bases at V and 4 bases at J, with 10 bases between. Germline assignment: CDR1 MDHEN and CDR2 SYDVKM. CDR3 length: 14 residues. Repertoires were generated with immunoSEQ multiplex PCR, while TCRdb's copy carries only in-frame clones and drops some. Seen here are around 140,000 clones, 80% to 90% observed once, and the top ten hold over 10%. This rearrangement joins TRBV28 to TRBJ2-1; D is perhaps TRBD1 (5 bases). The receptor was isolated from a man between 18 and 35 years old with COVID-19, enrolled during active disease. The sequencing sample was made of peripheral blood. The CDR3 nucleotides read TGTGCCAGCAGTTTCAGTGACAGTTACAATGAGCAGTTCTTC. Encoded protein: CASSFSDSYNEQFF.